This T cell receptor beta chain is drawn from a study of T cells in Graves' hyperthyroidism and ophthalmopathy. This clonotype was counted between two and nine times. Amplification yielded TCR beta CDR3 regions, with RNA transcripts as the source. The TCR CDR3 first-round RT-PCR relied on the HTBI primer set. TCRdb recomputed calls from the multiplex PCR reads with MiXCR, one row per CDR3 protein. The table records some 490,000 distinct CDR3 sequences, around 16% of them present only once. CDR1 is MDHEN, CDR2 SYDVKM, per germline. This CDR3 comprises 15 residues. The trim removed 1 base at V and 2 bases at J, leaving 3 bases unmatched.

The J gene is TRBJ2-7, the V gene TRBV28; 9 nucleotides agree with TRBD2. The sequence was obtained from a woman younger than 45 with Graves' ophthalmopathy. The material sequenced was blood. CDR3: CASSLSRGGAYEQYF. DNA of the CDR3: TGTGCCAGCAGTTTATCGCGGGGGGGGGCCTACGAGCAGTACTTC.